Following are 32 T cell receptor beta chains from one sample sequenced in a study of blood T cell repertoires in COVID-19. The protocol was immunoSEQ multiplex PCR, while the TCRdb copy is restricted to in-frame clones and leaves out a portion. The data contain under 350,000 clones, around 86% of them seen just once; the ten biggest clones take up 4% to 5.5%. The sample comprised PBMCs or T cells enriched from blood (not recorded which). The receptors were sampled from a woman aged 40 to 50 with acute COVID-19.

The V and J genes are TRBV5-4 and TRBJ2-5; D possibly corresponds to TRBD2 (6 bases). Germline assignment: CDR1 SGHNT and CDR2 YYREEE (reference sequence). V lost 0 bases and J 5 bases, leaving 11 bases between the germline ends. This CDR3 is built from 14 residues. CDR3 amino acids: CASSLDSGSETQYF. In DNA, the CDR3 is TGTGCCAGCAGCTTGGATTCCGGGAGCGAGACCCAGTACTTC.

The chain is built from TRBV10-3 and TRBJ1-2; D is perhaps TRBD1 (5 bases). The CDR3 has 12 amino acids. Germline V CDR1 and CDR2: ENHRY, SYGVKD. V was shortened by 10 bases and J by 2 bases, with 11 bases between the two germline ends. The CDR3 nucleotides read TGTGCCACCAGCCAGGGCAACTATGGCTACACCTTC. Residues: CATSQGNYGYTF.

In its sample, this clone was seen a few times. The rearrangement links TRBV5-1 to TRBJ1-4; the D gene is possibly TRBD1 (5 bases). The CDR3 spans 15 residues. The V end lost 0 bases, the J end lost 5 bases, and 11 bases lay between the germline ends. Germline values: CDR1 SGHRS, CDR2 YFSETQ. CDR3 in amino acids: CASSLERGGNEKLFF. CDR3 bases: TGCGCCAGCAGCTTGGAGAGGGGAGGGAATGAAAAACTGTTTTTT.

J is TRBJ1-1 and V is TRBV5-1; possibly TRBD1 for D (5 bases). Per germline, CDR1 SGHRS and CDR2 YFSETQ. This CDR3 contains 16 residues. Trimming removed 1 base at V and 1 base at J, with 14 bases between. The CDR3 here is CASSLTGIKTNTEAFF. Written as DNA, the CDR3 is TGCGCCAGCAGCTTGACAGGTATCAAGACGAACACTGAAGCTTTCTTT. The full variable domain, its missing parts supplied by reference TRBV5-1 and TRBJ1-1, is KAGVTQTPRYLIKTRGQQVTLSCSPISGHRSVSWYQQTPGQGLQFLFEYFSETQRNKGNFPGRFSGRQFSNSRSEMNVSTLELGDSALYLCASSLTGIKTNTEAFFGQGTRLTVV.

The sample holds a few counts of this clone. V usage is TRBV28 and J usage is TRBJ1-2; 8 positions match TRBD1. The J segment lost 2 bases and the V segment lost 6 bases, leaving 5 bases of the junction unmatched. The length of the CDR3 is 14 residues. Germline lookup yields CDR1 MDHEN and CDR2 SYDVKM. The CDR3 nucleotides are TGTGCCAGCAGAGGCGGACAGGGAAACTATGGCTACACCTTC. Amino acids: CASRGGQGNYGYTF.

This chain connects TRBV6-2 or TRBV6-3 to TRBJ1-2; maybe TRBD1 (6 bases). This CDR3 region has 15 residues. V was cut by 5 bases and J by 0 bases, with 13 bases left in between. Germline-derived CDR1 and CDR2 are MNHEY and SVGEGT. CDR3 sequence (DNA): TGTGCCAGCAGTCGCCCGAGACAGGCTAACTATGGCTACACCTTC. Translating it yields CASSRPRQANYGYTF.

The chain couples TRBV20-1 to TRBJ2-5; TRBD2 matches 8 bases. Losses at the gene ends were 3 bases for V and 4 bases for J; bases not matched to a gene: 16. The V gene's germline CDR1 is DFQATT and CDR2 SNEGSKA (reference sequence). This CDR3 region has 17 residues. CDR3 DNA: TGCAGTGCTAGTATGGCTTTGCGGGGGGCCCACATAGAGACCCAGTACTTC. This translates into CSASMALRGAHIETQYF.

This chain connects TRBV5-1 to TRBJ2-7, with 11 bases aligning to TRBD1. V was clipped by 0 bases and J by 4 bases; unmatched bases: 3. This CDR3 spans 15 amino acids. Germline CDR1 is SGHRS and CDR2 is YFSETQ. In DNA form, the CDR3 reads TGCGCCAGCAGCTTGGAGGGACAGGGGGGTTACGAGCAGTACTTC. Translated, it gives CASSLEGQGGYEQYF.

The V and J genes are TRBV2 and TRBJ1-2, with a possible D match to TRBD1 (6 bases). CDR3 length: 13 residues. V was cut by 5 bases and J by 3 bases, with 10 bases left in between. CDR1 and CDR2 (germline): SNHLY, FYNNEI. The CDR3 sequence is CASSPGGDYGYTF. The CDR3 coding sequence is TGTGCCAGCAGTCCGGGGGGCGACTATGGCTACACCTTC. The entire variable domain, with the rest obtained from reference TRBV2 and TRBJ1-2, is as follows: EPEVTQTPSHQVTQMGQEVILRCVPISNHLYFYWYRQILGQKVEFLVSFYNNEISEKSEIFDDQFSVERPDGSNFTLKIRSTKLEDSAMYFCASSPGGDYGYTFGSGTRLTVV.

The chain couples TRBV27 to TRBJ1-6, with D unclear. The CDR3 consists of 14 residues. Looked up from germline, CDR1 is MNHEY and CDR2 is SMNVEV (reference sequence). V was cut by 2 bases and J by 10 bases, with 12 bases left in between. This chain's CDR3 is CASSLGFPRSPLHF. The CDR3 DNA reads as TGTGCCAGCAGTTTAGGCTTTCCCAGGTCACCCCTCCACTTT.

The gene calls are TRBV5-1 and TRBJ1-1, with D perhaps matching TRBD1 (6 bases). The V and J ends lost 3 bases and 2 bases respectively, with 14 bases between them. Germline assignment: CDR1 SGHRS and CDR2 YFSETQ. CDR3 length: 15 amino acids. The CDR3 nucleotides read TGCGCCAGCAGCTCAACGTGGGACACAAACACTGAAGCTTTCTTT. Translation gives CASSSTWDTNTEAFF. The full variable domain, rest sourced from reference TRBV5-1 and TRBJ1-1, is KAGVTQTPRYLIKTRGQQVTLSCSPISGHRSVSWYQQTPGQGLQFLFEYFSETQRNKGNFPGRFSGRQFSNSRSEMNVSTLELGDSALYLCASSSTWDTNTEAFFGQGTRLTVV.

The chain couples TRBV7-2 to TRBJ1-5, with D perhaps TRBD1 (5 bases). V gave up 4 bases and J gave up 5 bases, with 15 bases separating them. In germline, CDR1 is SGHTA, CDR2 FQGNSA. CDR3 length: 15 residues. The CDR3 DNA sequence: TGTGCCAGCAGCTCCTTACTCGGGGGGGATCAGCCCCAGCATTTT. This sequence encodes CASSSLLGGDQPQHF.

This chain joins TRBV19 and TRBJ2-1; 8 bases align to TRBD1. Germline loops: CDR1 LNHDA, CDR2 SQIVND (reference sequence). The CDR3 sequence is 19 residues long. Trimming at V came to 6 bases and at J to 0 bases, leaving 16 bases not matched to a gene. The CDR3 is CASSAFGSRGRSSYNEQFF. The CDR3 coding sequence is TGTGCCAGTAGCGCATTTGGGAGCAGGGGGCGTAGCTCCTACAATGAGCAGTTCTTC. Complete variable domain (other parts from reference TRBV19 and TRBJ2-1): DGGITQSPKYLFRKEGQNVTLSCEQNLNHDAMYWYRQDPGQGLRLIYYSQIVNDFQKGDIAEGYSVSREKKESFPLTVTSAQKNPTAFYLCASSAFGSRGRSSYNEQFFGPGTRLTVL.

There are a few counts of this clone. V usage is TRBV7-8 and J usage is TRBJ1-5; 9 bases align to TRBD1. Trimming removed 1 base from V and 1 base from J; junction bases left unmatched: 5. CDR1 is SGHVS, CDR2 FQNEAQ, per germline. The CDR3 has 17 amino acids. CDR3 in amino acids: CASSLVGDRVSNQPQHF. The CDR3 DNA reads as TGTGCCAGCAGCTTAGTGGGGGACAGGGTAAGCAATCAGCCCCAGCATTTT.

This chain uses TRBV18 with TRBJ1-3; possibly TRBD1 for D (6 bases). V gave up 0 bases and J gave up 1 base, with 7 bases separating them. This CDR3 spans 15 amino acids. Germline assignment: CDR1 KGHSH and CDR2 LQKENI. The CDR3 here is CASSPPGGSGNTIYF. Here the CDR3 DNA reads TGTGCCAGCTCACCACCAGGGGGTTCTGGAAACACCATATATTTT.

The chain recombines TRBV5-1 with TRBJ1-4; D is possibly TRBD1 (5 bases). The ends were cut back, 2 bases at V and 8 bases at J, with 22 bases in the middle. CDR1 and CDR2 from the germline V gene are SGHRS and YFSETQ. The CDR3 covers 17 residues. CDR3 residues: CASSLGEGRTGEEKLFF. The CDR3 DNA sequence: TGCGCCAGCAGCTTAGGGGAGGGGAGGACCGGCGAGGAAAAACTGTTTTTT.

This rearrangement joins TRBV7-8 to TRBJ1-3; D unresolved. There are 17 residues in the CDR3. Looked up from germline, CDR1 is SGHVS and CDR2 is FQNEAQ. The V end was cut by 2 bases, the J end by 4 bases, with 18 bases between. CDR3 loop: CASSLKPRGGSGNTIYF. DNA of the CDR3: TGTGCCAGCAGCTTAAAACCCCGTGGAGGCTCCGGAAACACCATATATTTT.

V is TRBV6-5 and J is TRBJ1-1; D possibly corresponds to TRBD1 (5 bases). Trimming removed 6 bases at V and 3 bases at J, with 17 bases between. From germline, CDR1 is MNHEY and CDR2 SVGAGI. This CDR3 contains 15 residues. The DNA for the CDR3 is TGTGCCAGCAGGTTTCAGGGAGGTTCGGACACTGAAGCTTTCTTT. Its translation is CASRFQGGSDTEAFF.

The chain links TRBV4-2 to TRBJ1-2; the D is unclear. V lost 2 bases and J 2 bases, leaving 12 bases between the germline ends. The CDR3 consists of 15 residues. Per the germline V gene, CDR1 is LGHNA and CDR2 is YNFKEQ. The chain's CDR3 is CASSQSPTANYGYTF. The CDR3 bases are TGTGCCAGCAGCCAATCTCCCACAGCCAACTATGGCTACACCTTC.

The chain recombines TRBV3-1 (or the pseudogene TRBV3-2) with TRBJ1-4; D call uncertain. The CDR3 has 17 residues. Germline-derived CDR1 and CDR2 are LGHDT and YNNKEL (reference sequence). V shed 0 bases and J shed 0 bases, with 11 bases lying between them. The CDR3 is CASSQDTRNPTNEKLFF. The CDR3 coding sequence is TGTGCCAGCAGCCAAGATACGCGGAACCCAACTAATGAAAAACTGTTTTTT.

The rearrangement joins TRBV7-2 to TRBJ1-6; tentatively, D is TRBD1 (5 bases). The CDR3 length is 16 residues. V lost 5 bases to trimming and J lost 4 bases, with 15 bases between them. Per the germline V gene, CDR1 is SGHTA and CDR2 is FQGNSA. The CDR3 DNA is TGTGCCAGCAGCGCCAGGTCGGGGGGGTATAATTCACCCCTCCACTTT. Protein product: CASSARSGGYNSPLHF.

On this clone itself: Mismatch with germline at one junction end may stem from a read error. The rearrangement uses TRBV7-7 and TRBJ2-5; 7 nucleotides agree with TRBD1. The CDR3 spans 14 residues. Germline V gives CDR1 SSHAT, CDR2 FNYEAQ (reference sequence). The CDR3 sequence is CASSSHSTGETQYF. DNA for the CDR3: TGTGCTAGCAGCTCCCACTCGACAGGGGAGACCCAGTACTTC.

The V call is TRBV6-2 or TRBV6-3, the J call TRBJ1-5; D gene uncertain. Trimming stripped 6 bases from V and 0 bases from J, with 18 bases between. Germline loops: CDR1 MNHEY, CDR2 SVGEGT. This CDR3 spans 17 amino acids. In nucleotides, the CDR3 is TGTGCCAGCAGCAGCGGACTAACTGACTATAGCAATCAGCCCCAGCATTTT. Protein: CASSSGLTDYSNQPQHF.

This chain links TRBV4-2 with TRBJ2-5; 8 nucleotides line up with TRBD1. Germline V gene data show CDR1 as LGHNA and CDR2 as YNFKEQ. V lost 4 bases to trimming and J lost 3 bases; unmatched junction nucleotides: 7. This CDR3 is 15 amino acids long. CDR3 nucleotide sequence: TGTGCCAGCAGCCTTTCGGACAGGGAAGAAGAGACCCAGTACTTC. Translated: CASSLSDREEETQYF.

This clone occurred many times. CDR3 nucleotides: TGTGCCACCAGCAGTGAACAGGTCTCCTACGAGCAGTACTTC. This encodes CATSSEQVSYEQYF. J is TRBJ2-7 and V is TRBV15, with a possible D match to TRBD1 (5 bases). The ends were cut back, 3 bases at V and 0 bases at J, with 9 bases in the middle. CDR3 size: 14 residues. Germline CDR1 LNHNV, CDR2 YYDKDF (reference sequence).

This clone was seen a single time. The V call is TRBV5-1, the J call TRBJ2-5; D uncertain. Germline values: CDR1 SGHRS, CDR2 YFSETQ. Deletions cut 0 bases from V and 1 base from J, with 7 bases between. CDR3 length: 14 residues. CDR3 DNA sequence: TGCGCCAGCAGCTTGGACATGCTCCAAGAGACCCAGTACTTC. This translates into CASSLDMLQETQYF.

The gene calls are TRBV5-3 and TRBJ2-7; 7 nucleotides match TRBD1. TRBV5-3 is sorted into the ORF group, with uncertain function. The CDR3 covers 13 residues. Trimming took 5 bases from V and 0 from J; bases not matched to a gene: 2. The CDR3 protein is CARRGDSSYEQYF. The CDR3 coding sequence is TGTGCCAGAAGGGGGGACAGCTCCTACGAGCAGTACTTC.

This chain uses TRBV18 with TRBJ2-1, with D possibly TRBD2 on 6 matching bases. CDR1 KGHSH and CDR2 LQKENI come from the germline V gene. The CDR3 is 15 residues long. V dropped 3 bases and J dropped 5 bases, with 14 bases sitting between them. CDR3 protein: CASSPMGSGNNEQFF. The CDR3 DNA is TGTGCCAGCTCACCTATGGGTAGCGGTAACAATGAGCAGTTCTTC.

The genes are TRBV4-2 and TRBJ2-2; 8 bases agree with TRBD1. From germline, CDR1 is LGHNA and CDR2 YNFKEQ. The junction had 8 bases not matched to a gene; V was cut back by 3 bases and J by 5 bases. The CDR3 has 16 amino acids. CDR3 in amino acids: CASSQKDRADTGELFF. CDR3 nucleotide sequence: TGTGCCAGCAGCCAGAAGGACAGGGCCGATACCGGGGAGCTGTTTTTT.

The chain joins TRBV11-1 to TRBJ2-1; 9 nucleotides agree with TRBD1. The CDR3 totals 15 residues. In germline, CDR1 is SGHAT, CDR2 FQDESV (reference sequence). V was clipped by 5 bases and J by 6 bases; unmatched bases: 8. The CDR3 coding sequence is TGTGCCAGCAGCCCCTGGGACAGGGAAGGCAATGAGCAGTTCTTC. Amino acid sequence: CASSPWDREGNEQFF.

The chain links TRBV3-1 (or the pseudogene TRBV3-2) to TRBJ1-4; 9 nucleotides agree with TRBD1. The V segment lost 4 bases and the J segment 5 bases; nucleotides outside the gene matches: 5. The CDR3 is 15 amino acids. Germline V gene lookup returns CDR1 LGHDT and CDR2 YNNKEL (reference sequence). The CDR3 here is CASSPTGTGNEKLFF. As DNA, the CDR3 is TGTGCCAGCAGCCCTACCGGGACAGGGAATGAAAAACTGTTTTTT.

Of note for this clone: The same CDR3 is also encoded by other DNA sequences in this sample. The V call is TRBV18, the J call TRBJ1-1; D call uncertain. Trimming removed 0 bases at V and 0 bases at J, with 5 bases between. The germline CDR1 and CDR2 sequences are KGHSH and LQKENI. The CDR3 contains 14 residues. CDR3: CASSPPSVNTEAFF. The DNA for the CDR3 is TGTGCCAGCTCACCACCGTCGGTGAACACTGAAGCTTTCTTT.